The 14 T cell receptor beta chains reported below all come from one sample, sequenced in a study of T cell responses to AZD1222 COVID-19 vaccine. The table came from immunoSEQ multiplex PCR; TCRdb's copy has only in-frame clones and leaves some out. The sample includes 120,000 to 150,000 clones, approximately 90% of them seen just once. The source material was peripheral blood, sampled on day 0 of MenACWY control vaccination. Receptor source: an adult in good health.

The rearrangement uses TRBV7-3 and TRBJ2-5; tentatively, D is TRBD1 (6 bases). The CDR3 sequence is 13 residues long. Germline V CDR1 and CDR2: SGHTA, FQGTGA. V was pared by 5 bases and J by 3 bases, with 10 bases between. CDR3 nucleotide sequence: TGTGCCAGCAGCCCGAACAGGGAAGAGACCCAGTACTTC. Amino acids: CASSPNREETQYF. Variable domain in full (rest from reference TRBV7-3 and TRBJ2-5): GAGVSQTPSNKVTEKGKYVELRCDPISGHTALYWYRQSLGQGPEFLIYFQGTGAADDSGLPNDRFFAVRPEGSVSTLKIQRTERGDSAVYLCASSPNREETQYFGPGTRLLVL.

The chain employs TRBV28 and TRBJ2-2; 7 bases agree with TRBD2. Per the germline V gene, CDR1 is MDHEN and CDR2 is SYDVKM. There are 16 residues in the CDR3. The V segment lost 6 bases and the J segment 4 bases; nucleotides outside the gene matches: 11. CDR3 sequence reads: CASRIRTRGSTGELFF. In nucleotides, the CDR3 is TGTGCCAGCAGAATCAGGACTAGAGGGAGCACCGGGGAGCTGTTTTTT. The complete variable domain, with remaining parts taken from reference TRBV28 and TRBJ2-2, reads DVKVTQSSRYLVKRTGEKVFLECVQDMDHENMFWYRQDPGLGLRLIYFSYDVKMKEKGDIPEGYSVSREKKERFSLILESASTNQTSMYLCASRIRTRGSTGELFFGEGSRLTVL.

The CDR3 nucleotides are TGTGCCAGCAGTCCGAGGACAGGTTCTCCCCTCCACTTT. It specifies CASSPRTGSPLHF. This sequence joins TRBV12-3 or TRBV12-4 and TRBJ1-6; 7 bases fit TRBD1. The CDR3 loop spans 13 amino acids. Germline trimming cut 5 bases from V and 13 bases from J; bases unmatched to any gene: 8.

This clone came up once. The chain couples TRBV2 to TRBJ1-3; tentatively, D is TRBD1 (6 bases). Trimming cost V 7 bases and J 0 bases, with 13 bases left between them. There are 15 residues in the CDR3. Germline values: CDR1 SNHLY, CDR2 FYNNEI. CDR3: CASTRQVVSGNTIYF. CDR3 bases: TGTGCCAGCACCCGACAGGTCGTCTCTGGAAACACCATATATTTT.

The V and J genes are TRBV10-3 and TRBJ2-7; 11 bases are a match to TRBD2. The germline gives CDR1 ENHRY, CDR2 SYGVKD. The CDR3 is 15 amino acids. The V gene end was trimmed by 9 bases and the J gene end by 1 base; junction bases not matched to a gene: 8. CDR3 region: CAIATGTSGSYEQYF. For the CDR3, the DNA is TGTGCCATAGCAACCGGGACTAGCGGTTCCTACGAGCAGTACTTC.

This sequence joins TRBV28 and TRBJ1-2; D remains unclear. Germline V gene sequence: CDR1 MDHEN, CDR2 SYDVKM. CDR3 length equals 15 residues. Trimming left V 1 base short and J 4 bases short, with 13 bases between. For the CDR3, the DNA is TGTGCCAGCAGTTTATCCCCCGGACCGCGCTATGGCTACACCTTC. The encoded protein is CASSLSPGPRYGYTF.

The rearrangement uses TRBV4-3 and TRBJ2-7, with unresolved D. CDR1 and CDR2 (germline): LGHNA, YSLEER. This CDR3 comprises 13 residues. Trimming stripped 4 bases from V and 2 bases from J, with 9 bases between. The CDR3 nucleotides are TGCGCCAGCAGCCTCTCGACCACCTACGAGCAGTACTTC. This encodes CASSLSTTYEQYF.

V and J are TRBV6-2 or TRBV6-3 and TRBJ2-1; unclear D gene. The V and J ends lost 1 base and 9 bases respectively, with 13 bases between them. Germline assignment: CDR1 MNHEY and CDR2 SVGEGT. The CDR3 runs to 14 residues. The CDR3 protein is CASSYWASSVEQFF. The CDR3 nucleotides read TGTGCCAGCAGTTACTGGGCTAGTTCGGTTGAGCAGTTCTTC.

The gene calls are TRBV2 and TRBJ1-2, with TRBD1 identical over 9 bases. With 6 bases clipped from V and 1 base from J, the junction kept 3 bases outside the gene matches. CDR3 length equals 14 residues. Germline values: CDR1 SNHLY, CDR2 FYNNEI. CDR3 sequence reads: CASSRTGDNYGYTF. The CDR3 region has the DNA TGTGCCAGCAGCCGGACAGGGGATAACTATGGCTACACCTTC.

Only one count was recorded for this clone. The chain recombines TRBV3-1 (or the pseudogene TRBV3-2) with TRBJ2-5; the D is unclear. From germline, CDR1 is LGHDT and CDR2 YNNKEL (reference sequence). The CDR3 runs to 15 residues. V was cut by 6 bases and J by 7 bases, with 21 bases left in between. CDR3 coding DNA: TGTGCCAGCAGTGCGGACGGCCCCCGCCTCGGGACCCAGTACTTC. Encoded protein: CASSADGPRLGTQYF.

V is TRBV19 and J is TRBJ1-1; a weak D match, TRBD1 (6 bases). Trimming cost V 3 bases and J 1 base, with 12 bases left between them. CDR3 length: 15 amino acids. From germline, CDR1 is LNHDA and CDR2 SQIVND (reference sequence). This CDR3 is CASSIRGRGNTEAFF. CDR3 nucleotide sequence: TGTGCCAGTAGTATCAGGGGCAGGGGGAACACTGAAGCTTTCTTT.

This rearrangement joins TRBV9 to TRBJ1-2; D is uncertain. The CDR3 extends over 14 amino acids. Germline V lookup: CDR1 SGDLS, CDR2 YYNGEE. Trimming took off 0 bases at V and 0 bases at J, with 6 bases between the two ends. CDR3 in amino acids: CASSVVGTNYGYTF. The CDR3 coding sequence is TGTGCCAGCAGCGTAGTTGGGACTAACTATGGCTACACCTTC.

The CDR3 DNA follows: TGTGCCAGCAGCCACAAGGGGTTAGGCGGCTACACCTTC. Protein: CASSHKGLGGYTF. The chain has TRBV3-1 (or the pseudogene TRBV3-2) and TRBJ1-2, with a tentative D call TRBD1 (5 bases). The V end was cut by 3 bases, the J end by 8 bases, with 13 bases between. CDR1 and CDR2 (germline): LGHDT, YNNKEL (reference sequence). This CDR3 spans 13 amino acids.

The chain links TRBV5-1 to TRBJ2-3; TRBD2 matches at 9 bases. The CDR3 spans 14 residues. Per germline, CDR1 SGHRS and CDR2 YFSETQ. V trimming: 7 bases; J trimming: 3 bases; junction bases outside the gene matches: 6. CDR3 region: CASRAGGPTDTQYF. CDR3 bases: TGCGCCAGCCGGGCGGGGGGGCCAACAGATACGCAGTATTTT.